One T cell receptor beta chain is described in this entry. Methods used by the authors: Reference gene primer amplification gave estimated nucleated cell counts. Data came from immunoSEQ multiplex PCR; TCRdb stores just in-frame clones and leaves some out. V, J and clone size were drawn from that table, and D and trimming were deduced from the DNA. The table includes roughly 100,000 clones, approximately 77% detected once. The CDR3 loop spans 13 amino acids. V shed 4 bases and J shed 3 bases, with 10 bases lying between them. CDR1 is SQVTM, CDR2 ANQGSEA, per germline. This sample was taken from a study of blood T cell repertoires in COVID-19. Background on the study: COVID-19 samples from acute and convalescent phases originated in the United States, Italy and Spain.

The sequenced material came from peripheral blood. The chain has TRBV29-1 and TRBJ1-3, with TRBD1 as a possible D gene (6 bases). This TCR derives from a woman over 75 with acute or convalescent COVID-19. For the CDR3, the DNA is TGCAGCGTTGCACAGGGCGGTGGAAACACCATATATTTT. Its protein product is CSVAQGGGNTIYF. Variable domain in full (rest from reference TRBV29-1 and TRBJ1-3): SAVISQKPSRDICQRGTSLTIQCQVDSQVTMMFWYRQQPGQSLTLIATANQGSEATYESGFVIDKFPISRPNLTFSTLTVSNMSPEDSSIYLCSVAQGGGNTIYFGEGSWLTVV.